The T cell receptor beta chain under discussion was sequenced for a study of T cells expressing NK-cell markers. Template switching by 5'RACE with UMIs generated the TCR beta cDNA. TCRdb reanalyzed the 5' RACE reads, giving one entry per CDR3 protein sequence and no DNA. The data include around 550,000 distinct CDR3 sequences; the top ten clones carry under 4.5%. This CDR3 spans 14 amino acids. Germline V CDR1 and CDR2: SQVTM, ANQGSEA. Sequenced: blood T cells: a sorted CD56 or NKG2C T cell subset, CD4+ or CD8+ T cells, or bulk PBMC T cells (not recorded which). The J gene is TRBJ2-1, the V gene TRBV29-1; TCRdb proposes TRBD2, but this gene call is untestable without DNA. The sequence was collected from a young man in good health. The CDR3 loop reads CSVRSSGSDYEQFF.